This T cell receptor (beta chain) was observed in a study of T cell changes during pregnancy in multiple sclerosis. From germline, CDR1 is KGHSH and CDR2 LQKENI. This CDR3 spans 13 amino acids. V lost 3 bases to trimming and J lost 0 bases, with 6 bases between them. Clones were read by immunoSEQ multiplex PCR, and TCRdb kept only the in-frame ones, dropping some. Seen here are fewer than 45,000 clones, almost 95% observed once, and the top ten hold 7.5% to 10%. The genes are TRBV18 and TRBJ2-7; unclear D gene. The sequencing used CD8+ T cells from peripheral blood mononuclear cells, collected in the third trimester of pregnancy. This TCR came from a female donor with multiple sclerosis, enrolled in a pregnancy study. The CDR3 sequence is CASSPGSSYEQYF. The DNA of the CDR3 is TGTGCCAGCTCACCGGGCTCCTCCTACGAGCAGTACTTC.